This TCR beta chain came from a study of cytomegalovirus exposure and HLA in healthy donors. Findings and limits, study-wide: In a later analysis, parvovirus B19, influenza, CMV and Epstein-Barr virus appeared linked to several top co-occurrence clusters. Trimming of TCR beta V- and J-genes showed a link, identified in a later analysis, to a missense DCLRE1C variant.

The CDR3 runs 16 residues. Trimming shortened V by 8 bases and J by 11 bases, and 28 bases separated the two germline ends. The PCR had 60 Vbeta and 13 Jbeta primers. Some clones are missing from TCRdb's copy, which holds only in-frame ones; the method was immunoSEQ multiplex PCR. The sample includes around 110,000 clones, approximately 84% of them seen just once. About this clone itself: Its antigen is not known.

The genes are TRBV6-7 and TRBJ1-5, with D perhaps TRBD1 (5 bases). TRBV6-7 belongs to the ORF category, with a function that is uncertain. This TCR came from a man under 40 in good health and CMV-seronegative. Sequencing was performed on PBMCs. The CDR3 DNA reads as TGTGCCAGCGGACCTCTGAGGTCCGCAGGGTTTTTTTCCCAGCATTTT. Residues: CASGPLRSAGFFSQHF.